A single sample is the source of the 30 T cell receptor beta chains below, sequenced in a study of T cell responses to AZD1222 COVID-19 vaccine. TCRdb keeps only in-frame clones here, not all; method: immunoSEQ multiplex PCR. The table lists roughly 130,000 clones, 80% to 90% of them singletons. The sample in question was peripheral blood, obtained on day 0 of AZD1222 vaccination. The receptor source for this set is an adult in good health.

This clone has a single count. The V gene is TRBV10-2, the J gene TRBJ2-1; 8 bases align to TRBD2. Per germline, CDR1 WSHSY and CDR2 SAAADI. The V segment lost 6 bases and the J segment 8 bases; nucleotides outside the gene matches: 9. CDR3 length: 14 amino acids. The CDR3 DNA sequence: TGCGCCAGCAGAGCAGCGGGAGAAGGTTATGAGCAGTTCTTC. Protein: CASRAAGEGYEQFF.

V usage is TRBV11-3 and J usage is TRBJ1-1, with D hard to call. CDR1 and CDR2 from the germline V gene are SGHNT and YENEEA. The CDR3 has 16 residues. Trimming removed 0 bases at V and 1 base at J, with 12 bases between. This chain's CDR3 is CASSLDGSRGNTEAFF. CDR3 in DNA: TGTGCCAGCAGCTTAGATGGGTCGAGAGGGAACACTGAAGCTTTCTTT.

The chain has TRBV2 and TRBJ2-1, with D possibly being TRBD1 or TRBD2 (5 bases each). The germline CDR1 and CDR2 sequences are SNHLY and FYNNEI. The CDR3 sequence is 14 residues long. With 6 bases removed from V and 5 bases from J, the gap between germline ends came to 14 bases. CDR3 sequence: CASSLWGRDNEQFF. CDR3 nucleotide sequence: TGTGCCAGCAGCCTGTGGGGGAGAGACAATGAGCAGTTCTTC.

There are a few counts of this clone. V is TRBV29-1 and J is TRBJ1-1; D gene uncertain. The CDR3 totals 13 residues. Deletions cut 7 bases from V and 3 bases from J, with 15 bases between. The germline V gene has CDR1 SQVTM and CDR2 ANQGSEA. CDR3 sequence reads: CSGSLYGYTEAFF. The CDR3 DNA sequence: TGCAGCGGCTCACTTTACGGGTACACTGAAGCTTTCTTT.

Notes on this clone: One end of the junction does not line up with germline, which may come from a read error. The chain employs TRBV7-7 and TRBJ1-5; 7 bases match TRBD1. The CDR3 spans 17 residues. Germline V gene lookup returns CDR1 SSHAT and CDR2 FNYEAQ (reference sequence). CDR3 in DNA: TGTGCTAGCAGCCCCCGGGACAGCCCATGGAACAATCAGCCCCAGCATTTT. Protein: CASSPRDSPWNNQPQHF. The full variable domain, rest sourced from reference TRBV7-7 and TRBJ1-5, is GAGVSQSPRYKVTKRGQDVTLRCDPISSHATLYWYQQALGQGPEFLTYFNYEAQPDKSGLPSDRFSAERPEGSISTLTIQRTEQRDSAMYRCASSPRDSPWNNQPQHFGDGTRLSIL.

The rearrangement links TRBV9 to TRBJ2-3; D remains ambiguous. The V gene lost 5 bases and the J gene lost 6 bases, with 19 bases spanning the gap. The CDR3 is 15 residues long. CDR1 is SGDLS, CDR2 YYNGEE, per germline. The chain's CDR3 is CASSDSLSSPDTQYF. CDR3 nucleotide sequence: TGTGCCAGCAGTGACTCGCTTTCGAGCCCCGATACGCAGTATTTT.

The CDR3 DNA follows: TGCGCCAGCAGTCGAACGGGACAGGGGAACTATGGCTACACCTTC. Translated: CASSRTGQGNYGYTF. The chain employs TRBV5-1 and TRBJ1-2; 10 bases line up with TRBD1. The ends lost 5 bases at V and 2 bases at J; junction bases unmatched: 6. The CDR3 consists of 15 residues. Germline CDR1 and CDR2: SGHRS and YFSETQ.

DNA of the CDR3: TGTGCCAGCAGCGTAAGGAGGCAGGGTCGCTCCTCTCGTCCCGAGCAGTACTTC. Protein: CASSVRRQGRSSRPEQYF. V gene TRBV9 combines with J gene TRBJ2-7; D possibly matches TRBD1 or TRBD2 (5 bases each). Germline-derived CDR1 and CDR2 are SGDLS and YYNGEE. This CDR3 contains 18 residues. Trimming shortened V by 1 base and J by 6 bases, and 26 bases separated the two germline ends. Using reference TRBV9 and TRBJ2-7 for the parts outside the CDR3, the full variable domain is DSGVTQTPKHLITATGQRVTLRCSPRSGDLSVYWYQQSLDQGLQFLIQYYNGEERAKGNILERFSAQQFPDLHSELNLSSLELGDSALYFCASSVRRQGRSSRPEQYFGPGTRLTVT.

The rearrangement links TRBV3-1 (or the pseudogene TRBV3-2) to TRBJ1-2, with TRBD1 as a possible D gene (5 bases). V was shortened by 2 bases and J by 4 bases, with 11 bases between the two germline ends. Germline V gene data show CDR1 as LGHDT and CDR2 as YNNKEL (reference sequence). This CDR3 comprises 14 residues. The DNA of the CDR3 is TGTGCCAGCAGCCAAAATAAGGGACTCTATGGCTACACCTTC. Amino acids: CASSQNKGLYGYTF.

The gene calls are TRBV20-1 and TRBJ1-5; unclear D gene. Per the germline V gene, CDR1 is DFQATT and CDR2 is SNEGSKA (reference sequence). Trimming cost V 3 bases and J 3 bases, with 12 bases left between them. The CDR3 contains 14 residues. The CDR3 is CSASFPGNNQPQHF. The CDR3 DNA is TGCAGTGCTAGTTTCCCTGGGAACAATCAGCCCCAGCATTTT.

CDR3 coding DNA: TGTGCCAGCAGTTACGGGGCCACCAAGAACACTGAAGCTTTCTTT. Encoded protein: CASSYGATKNTEAFF. The rearrangement joins TRBV6-2 or TRBV6-3 to TRBJ1-1; weak D call: TRBD1 (5 bases). Germline values: CDR1 MNHEY, CDR2 SVGEGT. This CDR3 spans 15 amino acids. Trimming stripped 2 bases from V and 1 base from J, with 11 bases between.

This chain joins TRBV11-2 and TRBJ1-2; 10 bases line up with TRBD1. V shed 4 bases and J 8 bases; nucleotides not matched to a gene: 7. The CDR3 contains 14 residues. Germline V lookup: CDR1 SGHAT, CDR2 FQNNGV. CDR3 loop: CASSWDGTGDGYTF. CDR3 nucleotides: TGTGCCAGCAGCTGGGACGGGACAGGGGACGGCTACACCTTC.

This clone was seen once. The chain combines TRBV5-8 with TRBJ2-3; tentative D call: TRBD1 (6 bases). Trimming pared 3 bases from V and 2 bases from J, leaving 10 bases between. This CDR3 is built from 14 residues. CDR1 SGHTS and CDR2 YDEGEE come from the germline V gene. DNA for the CDR3: TGTGCCAGCAGCTCGTCAGGGGACACAGATACGCAGTATTTT. Translation gives CASSSSGDTDTQYF.

The chain joins TRBV5-5 to TRBJ2-1, with D perhaps matching TRBD1 or TRBD2 (5 bases each). V was shortened by 0 bases and J by 1 base, with 8 bases between the two germline ends. Germline lookup yields CDR1 SGHKS and CDR2 YYEKEE (reference sequence). The CDR3 runs to 15 residues. DNA for the CDR3: TGTGCCAGCAGCTTGGCCGGGGCTTCCTACAATGAGCAGTTCTTC. This encodes CASSLAGASYNEQFF.

There are a few counts of this clone. The chain has TRBV7-3 and TRBJ1-3; D may be TRBD1 (5 bases). The CDR3 runs to 16 residues. Germline values: CDR1 SGHTA, CDR2 FQGTGA. Trimming cost V 2 bases and J 0 bases, with 11 bases left between them. The CDR3 is CASSLFTGGSGNTIYF. The CDR3 DNA reads TGTGCCAGCAGCTTATTCACGGGGGGCTCTGGAAACACCATATATTTT.

This chain connects TRBV5-1 to TRBJ1-5; 9 positions agree with TRBD1. Germline V lookup: CDR1 SGHRS, CDR2 YFSETQ. The length of the CDR3 is 15 residues. J was trimmed by 3 bases and V by 0 bases; bases with no gene match: 1. The CDR3: CASSLGTGVNQPQHF. CDR3 sequence (DNA): TGCGCCAGCAGCTTGGGGACAGGGGTCAATCAGCCCCAGCATTTT.

The rearrangement links TRBV6-5 to TRBJ1-1; 7 nucleotides align to TRBD1. The length of the CDR3 is 14 residues. Germline CDR1 and CDR2: MNHEY and SVGAGI. V was clipped by 4 bases and J by 1 base; unmatched bases: 3. The CDR3 reads CASSWGQKNTEAFF. Written as DNA, the CDR3 is TGTGCCAGCAGTTGGGGACAGAAGAACACTGAAGCTTTCTTT.

This clone was observed once. The gene calls are TRBV3-1 (or the pseudogene TRBV3-2) and TRBJ2-2; 10 bases map to TRBD1. Germline lookup yields CDR1 LGHDT and CDR2 YNNKEL (reference sequence). The CDR3 extends over 15 amino acids. With V trimmed by 4 bases and J by 6 bases, 5 bases remained unmatched. The chain's CDR3 is CASSPGQGSSGELFF. The CDR3 DNA is TGTGCCAGCAGCCCGGGACAGGGGAGTTCCGGGGAGCTGTTTTTT.

This clone came up once. This chain joins TRBV29-1 and TRBJ2-3, with TRBD2 matching over 8 bases. The V and J ends lost 1 base and 11 bases, in that order; junction bases with no gene match: 14. The CDR3 covers 15 residues. Germline V gene lookup returns CDR1 SQVTM and CDR2 ANQGSEA. CDR3 DNA sequence: TGCAGCGTTGAAGGGGGGACTAGTGAGGTTCGAGGGCAGTATTTT. This gives the protein CSVEGGTSEVRGQYF.

V is TRBV30 and J is TRBJ1-5, with a tentative D call TRBD1 (6 bases). CDR3 length: 13 residues. Germline-derived CDR1 and CDR2 are GTSNPN and SVGIG (reference sequence). V dropped 5 bases and J dropped 4 bases, with 12 bases sitting between them. CDR3 sequence (DNA): TGTGCCTGGGGGGTACAGGGTAATCAGCCCCAGCATTTT. It translates to CAWGVQGNQPQHF.

The rearrangement joins TRBV21-1 to TRBJ2-1; the table's D gene call, TRBD2, was not cross checked with the DNA. TRBV21-1 is a pseudogene locus. The CDR3 has 15 residues. The CDR3 DNA sequence: TGTGCCAGCAGCAATATACTAGCGGGATACAATGAGCAGTTCTTC. Translation gives CASSNILAGYNEQFF.

V usage is TRBV7-9 and J usage is TRBJ2-6, with D hard to call. CDR3 length equals 19 residues. CDR1 SEHNR and CDR2 FQNEAQ come from the germline V gene (reference sequence). V was trimmed by 2 bases and J by 4 bases, leaving 21 bases between them. CDR3 sequence: CASSLKSYRAEGGANVLTF. The CDR3 region has the DNA TGTGCCAGCAGCTTAAAATCGTATAGGGCTGAAGGCGGGGCCAACGTCCTGACTTTC.

The chain links TRBV19 to TRBJ2-7; D is possibly TRBD1 or TRBD2 (6 bases each). V was pared by 7 bases and J by 5 bases, with 18 bases between. This CDR3 comprises 14 residues. From germline, CDR1 is LNHDA and CDR2 SQIVND (reference sequence). CDR3 coding DNA: TGTGCCAGTATCGGGCGGCAGGGGAGGAACGAGCAGTACTTC. Translation gives CASIGRQGRNEQYF.

As to this clone: Compared with germline, one end of the junction differs, possibly owing to a read error. The chain recombines TRBV18 with TRBJ1-1; D gene ambiguous. Germline CDR1 is KGHSH and CDR2 is LQKENI. The CDR3 is 13 amino acids. The CDR3 region is CASSPGQNAEAFF. In DNA form, the CDR3 reads TGTGCCAGCTCACCGGGTCAGAACGCTGAAGCTTTCTTT.

This clone was observed once. The chain recombines TRBV6-5 with TRBJ2-3, with TRBD2 matching over 7 bases. Per the germline V gene, CDR1 is MNHEY and CDR2 is SVGAGI. The CDR3 extends over 15 amino acids. V dropped 5 bases and J dropped 0; count of bases not matched to a gene: 5. The DNA of the CDR3 is TGTGCCAGCAGTCCCATGCGGGGGAGCACAGATACGCAGTATTTT. It translates to CASSPMRGSTDTQYF.

The J gene is TRBJ2-6, the V gene TRBV9; no clear D. Germline CDR1 is SGDLS and CDR2 is YYNGEE. The CDR3 contains 14 residues. Trimming pared 4 bases from V and 0 bases from J, leaving 5 bases between. CDR3 sequence: CASSHVSGANVLTF. CDR3 nucleotides: TGTGCCAGCAGCCACGTCTCTGGGGCCAACGTCCTGACTTTC.

The CDR3 loop reads CASSFNRAVGTEAFF. The CDR3 bases are TGTGCCAGCAGCTTCAACAGGGCCGTGGGGACTGAAGCTTTCTTT. The J gene is TRBJ1-1, the V gene TRBV5-6, with D maybe TRBD1 (6 bases). V lost 2 bases and J lost 5, with 16 bases in between. The CDR3 covers 15 residues. Per germline, CDR1 SGHDT and CDR2 YYEEEE.

The chain is built from TRBV30 and TRBJ1-2; 10 bases line up with TRBD1. In germline, CDR1 is GTSNPN, CDR2 SVGIG (reference sequence). The CDR3 loop spans 13 amino acids. The ends lost 5 bases at V and 0 bases at J; junction bases unmatched: 0. This chain's CDR3 is CAWGQGANYGYTF. The CDR3 DNA is TGTGCCTGGGGACAGGGGGCTAACTATGGCTACACCTTC.

V gene TRBV2 combines with J gene TRBJ2-7, with D maybe TRBD1 (6 bases). Trimming removed 5 bases from V and 6 bases from J, with 11 bases in between. The germline gives CDR1 SNHLY, CDR2 FYNNEI. The length of the CDR3 is 12 residues. The CDR3 DNA reads TGTGCCAGCAGTCCCCAGGGGTCCGAGCAGTACTTC. It translates to CASSPQGSEQYF.

The gene calls are TRBV18 and TRBJ1-5, with 7 bases lining up with TRBD1. Losses at the gene ends were 2 bases for V and 7 bases for J; bases not matched to a gene: 11. Germline V lookup: CDR1 KGHSH, CDR2 LQKENI. The CDR3 runs to 16 residues. The CDR3 is CASSPVGRGSTQPQHF. The CDR3 DNA sequence: TGTGCCAGCTCACCAGTTGGCAGGGGGTCAACGCAGCCCCAGCATTTT.